The clone carrying this T cell receptor (beta chain) was seen a few times. The antigen is not known. After 5'RACE with constant-segment primers, TCR alpha and TCR beta cDNA libraries carrying sample barcodes and UMIs were obtained. TCRdb re-called the 5' RACE reads with MiXCR, one entry per CDR3 protein. Of roughly 300,000 distinct CDR3 sequences in the sample, over 7% were seen once. This sample is part of a study of T-cell memory formation after mild COVID-19. Findings and limits, study-wide: What remained unconfirmed was the SARS-CoV-2 specificity of second-wave clones peaking on day 37. Later expanders leaned CD4+, whereas day 15 to 85 contracting clones were balanced CD4/CD8.

Germline V lookup: CDR1 SEHNR, CDR2 FQNEAQ (reference sequence). V was clipped by 4 bases and J by 7 bases; unmatched bases: 7. The CDR3 extends over 14 amino acids. The clonotype originates from a man younger than 35 who had mild COVID-19 (a few samples of this study predate the infection). Cell type and time point are not known. The sample taken for sequencing was PBMCs or a T cell subset sorted from them (not recorded which). The rearrangement joins TRBV7-9 to TRBJ1-2; 9 bases align to TRBD1. The CDR3 spells CASSSLDRGGGYTF. The CDR3 DNA sequence: TGTGCCAGCAGCTCGTTGGACAGGGGAGGTGGCTACACCTTC.